A selection of T cell receptor beta chains follows, all from one sample in a study of OX40 agonist ivuxolimab in advanced cancers. Generated by immunoSEQ multiplex PCR, the TCRdb table keeps only in-frame clones and is missing some. The sample gives some 100,000 clones, more than 75% of which show up once; roughly 2.1% is in the top ten. The material sequenced was CD4+ or CD8+ T cells sorted from blood, taken in a trial of the OX40 agonist ivuxolimab. The source of these receptors is an adult with an advanced solid tumor such as melanoma, head and neck, liver or kidney cancer. The CDR3 runs from the conserved cysteine through the conserved F or W. Each record gives: CDR3 protein, CDR3 DNA, V gene, clone size, D gene, CDR3 length, J gene. The D gene is left open where the match is weak. The listing skips clone size in some rows; elsewhere it reads once, few, many or a size class.

CASSLSAAGVGDTQYF | TGTGCCAGCAGCTTATCTGCGGCGGGAGTGGGAGATACGCAGTATTTT | TRBV7-2 | . | TRBD2 | 16 | TRBJ2-3
CASRARQGSYNEQFF | TGTGCCAGCAGAGCCAGACAGGGGTCCTACAATGAGCAGTTCTTC | TRBV2 | . | TRBD1 | 15 | TRBJ2-1
CASSLSFSDVETYEQYF | TGTGCCAGCAGTTTAAGTTTTTCGGACGTTGAAACCTACGAGCAGTACTTC | TRBV27 | . | . | 17 | TRBJ2-7
CASSKLAGAGTQYF | TGTGCCAGCAGCAAACTAGCGGGAGCGGGTACGCAGTATTTT | TRBV7-3 | . | TRBD2 | 14 | TRBJ2-3
CASSQYSGNTGELFF | TGTGCCAGCAGCCAATACAGCGGGAACACCGGGGAGCTGTTTTTT | TRBV7-8 | . | . | 15 | TRBJ2-2
CASSSPGNSPLHF | TGTGCCAGCAGTTCACCAGGGAATTCACCCCTCCACTTT | TRBV27 | . | . | 13 | TRBJ1-6
CASSLGGFSTDTQYF | TGCGCCAGCAGCCTCGGGGGATTTAGCACAGATACGCAGTATTTT | TRBV5-1 | . | . | 15 | TRBJ2-3
CASSYSDTPNTEAFF | TGTGCCAGCAGTTACTCGGACACGCCGAACACTGAAGCTTTCTTT | TRBV6-5 | once | . | 15 | TRBJ1-1
CASSLGEDYEQYF | TGTGCCAGCAGCTTAGGGGAGGACTACGAGCAGTACTTC | TRBV11-3 | . | . | 13 | TRBJ2-7
CASSPSGGQETQYF | TGTGCCAGCTCACCGTCGGGGGGACAAGAGACCCAGTACTTC | TRBV18 | . | TRBD2 | 14 | TRBJ2-5
CASSFTTGSYGYTF | TGTGCCAGCAGCTTCACGACAGGGTCCTATGGCTACACCTTC | TRBV5-5 | once | TRBD1 | 14 | TRBJ1-2
CASSERSYGYTF | TGTGCCAGCAGTGAACGGAGCTATGGCTACACCTTC | TRBV6-1 | once | . | 12 | TRBJ1-2
CASSTGDRVEAFF | TGCGCCAGCAGCACGGGGGACAGGGTCGAAGCTTTCTTT | TRBV5-1 | . | TRBD1 | 13 | TRBJ1-1
CASSLEGGRLTGELFF | TGCGCCAGCAGCTTGGAGGGCGGGAGGCTTACCGGGGAGCTGTTTTTT | TRBV5-1 | . | TRBD2 | 16 | TRBJ2-2
CASSGVAGATDTQYF | TGCGCCAGCAGCGGGGTAGCGGGAGCCACAGATACGCAGTATTTT | TRBV5-1 | . | TRBD2 | 15 | TRBJ2-3
CASSGLGTGKVGNQPQHF | TGCGCCAGCAGTGGATTAGGGACAGGGAAGGTTGGCAATCAGCCCCAGCATTTT | TRBV10-2 | . | TRBD1 | 18 | TRBJ1-5
CASSQGLAGSQETQYF | TGTGCCAGCAGCCAGGGACTAGCGGGATCCCAAGAGACCCAGTACTTC | TRBV7-8 | . | TRBD2 | 16 | TRBJ2-5